Many counts were recorded for the clone carrying this T cell receptor (beta chain). The record originates from a study of early T cells in non-severe SARS-CoV-2 infection. Per germline, CDR1 LNHDA and CDR2 SQIVND (reference sequence). This CDR3 is built from 14 residues. V shed 5 bases and J 8 bases; nucleotides not matched to a gene: 7. The TCR library protocol was used to attach unique molecular identifiers. These identifiers were attached to individual cDNA molecules. MiXCR was run by TCRdb on the 5' RACE reads, yielding one entry per CDR3 protein. The table includes around 68,000 distinct CDR3 sequences, around 13% detected once.

This specimen consisted of whole blood, obtained at baseline. The chain combines TRBV19 with TRBJ2-1; 9 positions match TRBD2. The sequence derives from an adult who was a healthcare worker with PCR-confirmed SARS-CoV-2 infection or an uninfected control (not recorded which). The CDR3 nucleotides read TGTGCCAGTAGTCCGTGGGGACTAGCATATGAGCAGTTCTTC. Its translation: CASSPWGLAYEQFF. Complete variable domain (other parts from reference TRBV19 and TRBJ2-1): DGGITQSPKYLFRKEGQNVTLSCEQNLNHDAMYWYRQDPGQGLRLIYYSQIVNDFQKGDIAEGYSVSREKKESFPLTVTSAQKNPTAFYLCASSPWGLAYEQFFGPGTRLTVL.